These 32 T cell receptor beta chains share one sample of origin, sequenced in a study of CD8 T cells in Susac syndrome. Reverse transcription of about 0.5 to 1 ug RNA used random hexamers. One entry per CDR3 protein, called by TCRdb with MiXCR from the immunoSEQ multiplex PCR reads. The sample lists 150,000 to 200,000 distinct CDR3 sequences, approximately 94% occurring once. The sample taken for sequencing was CD4+ T cells from PBMCs. These receptors all stem from a human donor with Susac syndrome.

CDR3 nucleotides: TGCGCCAGCAGCTTGGCGCCAGGGAGAGATAGCAATCAGCCCCAGCATTTT. Its protein product is CASSLAPGRDSNQPQHF. This rearrangement joins TRBV5-1 to TRBJ1-5; tentative D call: TRBD1 (5 bases). The CDR3 totals 17 residues. Between the trimmed V and J ends, which lost 0 bases and 0 bases, there was a span of 13 bases. Germline CDR1 and CDR2: SGHRS and YFSETQ. The full variable domain, rest sourced from reference TRBV5-1 and TRBJ1-5, is KAGVTQTPRYLIKTRGQQVTLSCSPISGHRSVSWYQQTPGQGLQFLFEYFSETQRNKGNFPGRFSGRQFSNSRSEMNVSTLELGDSALYLCASSLAPGRDSNQPQHFGDGTRLSIL.

The rearrangement links TRBV20-1 to TRBJ1-2; D gene uncertain. Germline-derived CDR1 and CDR2 are DFQATT and SNEGSKA (reference sequence). Trimming removed 4 bases at V and 4 bases at J, with 10 bases between. This CDR3 has 12 residues. CDR3 nucleotide sequence: TGCAGTGCTACGCCCAGGCGCTATGGCTACACCTTC. Amino acid sequence: CSATPRRYGYTF.

DNA of the CDR3: TGTGCCAGCAGCGGGCCAGGGAGGGTGCTACAAGAGACCCAGTACTTC. Amino acids: CASSGPGRVLQETQYF. The chain joins TRBV7-8 to TRBJ2-5, with TRBD2 matching over 7 bases. J lost 2 bases, V lost 5 bases, and 11 bases had no gene match. CDR1 is SGHVS, CDR2 FQNEAQ, per germline. The CDR3 runs 16 residues.

The rearrangement uses TRBV10-3 and TRBJ1-2, with D perhaps matching TRBD1 (5 bases). V gave up 3 bases and J gave up 7 bases, with 9 bases separating them. Germline V gene data show CDR1 as ENHRY and CDR2 as SYGVKD. The CDR3 is made up of 12 amino acids. DNA of the CDR3: TGTGCCATCAGTGACAGGGAGGCTGGCTACACCTTC. Translated, it gives CAISDREAGYTF.

The chain has TRBV20-1 and TRBJ2-2; 8 nucleotides align to TRBD2. Germline lookup yields CDR1 DFQATT and CDR2 SNEGSKA (reference sequence). This CDR3 spans 14 amino acids. The ends lost 3 bases at V and 7 bases at J; junction bases unmatched: 7. The CDR3 region has the DNA TGCAGTGCTAGGAATGAGCGGGGGAGCGGGGAGCTGTTTTTT. Amino acids: CSARNERGSGELFF.

V gene TRBV7-6 combines with J gene TRBJ2-6; TRBD1 aligns across 9 bases. CDR1 SGHVS and CDR2 FNYEAQ come from the germline V gene. The CDR3 is 18 residues long. Trimming took 5 bases from V and 1 from J; bases not matched to a gene: 9. CDR3 amino acids: CASSRWDRDSSGANVLTF. Written as DNA, the CDR3 is TGTGCCAGCAGCCGTTGGGACAGGGATTCGTCTGGGGCCAACGTCCTGACTTTC.

CDR3 protein: CASSQGRQTQYF. The DNA for the CDR3 is TGTGCCAGCAGCCAAGGGCGTCAGACCCAGTACTTC. The chain is built from TRBV14 and TRBJ2-5, with D unclear. Trimming took 1 base from V and 6 from J, leaving 6 bases between them. The CDR3 has 12 residues. The germline CDR1 and CDR2 sequences are SGHDN and FVKESK.

In nucleotides, the CDR3 is TGTGCCAGCGGTCGCGGCCCCCACGAGCAGTACTTC. Translated, it gives CASGRGPHEQYF. The chain employs TRBV6-6 and TRBJ2-7; no clear D gene. V lost 8 bases, J lost 5 bases, and 13 bases lay in between. In germline, CDR1 is MNHNY, CDR2 SVGAGI (reference sequence). There are 12 residues in the CDR3.

The chain couples TRBV12-3 or TRBV12-4 to TRBJ2-1; 8 positions match TRBD2. CDR3 length: 16 residues. The ends lost 6 bases at V and 0 bases at J; junction bases unmatched: 7. The CDR3 coding sequence is TGTGCCAGCAGGATCGCGGGGGGTAGCTCCTACAATGAGCAGTTCTTC. As protein: CASRIAGGSSYNEQFF.

This clonotype is a singleton in its sample. The chain has TRBV6-5 and TRBJ2-7; the D is unclear. The V gene's germline CDR1 is MNHEY and CDR2 SVGAGI. Trimming shortened V by 2 bases and J by 6 bases, and 14 bases separated the two germline ends. CDR3 length equals 14 residues. In nucleotides, the CDR3 is TGTGCCAGCAGTTACGGTGTAGGGAATAGCGAGCAGTACTTC. Its protein product is CASSYGVGNSEQYF.

V usage is TRBV6-1 and J usage is TRBJ2-3; weak D call: TRBD1 (5 bases). V was cut by 1 base and J by 3 bases, with 8 bases left in between. The length of the CDR3 is 14 residues. Germline assignment: CDR1 MNHNS and CDR2 SASEGT. In DNA, the CDR3 is TGTGCCAGCAGTGAAGGAAGACAGACAGATACGCAGTATTTT. It specifies CASSEGRQTDTQYF.

The rearrangement uses TRBV6-1 and TRBJ1-5; unclear D gene. Trimming took off 3 bases at V and 7 bases at J, with 10 bases between the two ends. CDR3 size: 13 residues. The germline V gene has CDR1 MNHNS and CDR2 SASEGT. The DNA of the CDR3 is TGTGCCAGCAGTGATGCTTGGAACCAGCCCCAGCATTTT. It translates to CASSDAWNQPQHF.

J is TRBJ1-2 and V is TRBV6-5; 7 positions match TRBD1. Trimming removed 6 bases from V and 4 bases from J; junction bases left unmatched: 5. The germline V gene has CDR1 MNHEY and CDR2 SVGAGI. The CDR3 length is 13 residues. The CDR3: CASRAGQTYGYTF. As DNA, the CDR3 is TGTGCCAGCAGGGCGGGACAGACCTATGGCTACACCTTC.

The chain employs TRBV19 and TRBJ2-3, with TRBD2 matching over 8 bases. CDR1 and CDR2 from the germline V gene are LNHDA and SQIVND (reference sequence). The CDR3 spans 15 residues. The trim removed 3 bases at V and 4 bases at J, leaving 6 bases unmatched. This CDR3 is CASSMGRGGPDTQYF. CDR3 sequence (DNA): TGTGCCAGTAGTATGGGACGGGGGGGCCCAGATACGCAGTATTTT.

V and J are TRBV28 and TRBJ1-4; no clear D gene. CDR1 and CDR2 from the germline V gene are MDHEN and SYDVKM. V gave up 10 bases and J gave up 7 bases, with 13 bases separating them. The CDR3 extends over 12 amino acids. CDR3 region: CATNVGSEKLFF. CDR3 coding DNA: TGTGCCACCAATGTCGGTAGTGAAAAACTGTTTTTT.

The chain has TRBV7-9 and TRBJ1-4; 7 bases agree with TRBD1. The CDR3 contains 15 residues. CDR1 and CDR2 (germline): SEHNR, FQNEAQ (reference sequence). The V gene end was trimmed by 0 bases and the J gene end by 4 bases; junction bases not matched to a gene: 2. CDR3 sequence reads: CASSLATGINEKLFF. The CDR3 DNA is TGTGCCAGCAGCTTAGCGACAGGGATTAATGAAAAACTGTTTTTT.

This clonotype has more than one count but fewer than ten. The rearrangement joins TRBV18 to TRBJ2-1; 8 bases map to TRBD1. Trimming removed 4 bases from V and 1 base from J; junction bases left unmatched: 3. The CDR3 is 15 residues long. CDR1 is KGHSH, CDR2 LQKENI, per germline. The CDR3 loop is CASSRDRSSYNEQFF. CDR3 DNA sequence: TGTGCCAGCTCACGGGACAGGTCTTCCTACAATGAGCAGTTCTTC.

This chain uses TRBV30 with TRBJ2-7; D possibly corresponds to TRBD2 (5 bases). Trimming removed 2 bases from V and 6 bases from J, with 17 bases in between. This CDR3 spans 14 amino acids. CDR1 and CDR2 (germline): GTSNPN, SVGIG (reference sequence). The CDR3 coding sequence is TGTGCCTGGAGTTCCCGACCCCCCGGGATCGAGCAGTACTTC. As protein: CAWSSRPPGIEQYF.

This clonotype appeared once. The chain employs TRBV12-5 and TRBJ2-1; the match to TRBD2 covers 11 bases. Germline loops: CDR1 LGHNT, CDR2 FRNRAP. Trimming cost V 0 bases and J 5 bases; bases outside gene matches: 3. The CDR3 runs 16 residues. In nucleotides, the CDR3 is TGTGCTAGTGGTTTGGTATTGGGACTAGCGGACAATGAGCAGTTCTTC. As protein: CASGLVLGLADNEQFF.

The V call is TRBV12-3 or TRBV12-4, the J call TRBJ2-7, with 10 bases that match TRBD1. V trimming: 1 base; J trimming: 5 bases; junction bases outside the gene matches: 5. The CDR3 is 15 residues long. DNA for the CDR3: TGTGCCAGCAGTTTAGGACAGGGGGCTCGGGACGAGCAGTACTTC. Protein: CASSLGQGARDEQYF.

The V call is TRBV5-1, the J call TRBJ2-2; D might be TRBD1 or TRBD2, each matching 5 bases. The CDR3 is 16 amino acids. The germline V and J ends were trimmed by 0 bases and 1 base, with 10 bases remaining between them. Germline CDR1 and CDR2: SGHRS and YFSETQ. CDR3 nucleotides: TGCGCCAGCAGCTTGGTGGGACGGTTGAACACCGGGGAGCTGTTTTTT. This translates into CASSLVGRLNTGELFF.

This chain links TRBV7-8 with TRBJ1-5, with TRBD1 matching 7 bases. The trim removed 3 bases at V and 2 bases at J, leaving 16 bases unmatched. The CDR3 runs 19 residues. Looked up from germline, CDR1 is SGHVS and CDR2 is FQNEAQ. The DNA for the CDR3 is TGTGCCAGCAGCTTGCAAACCCCCACGACAGGGTTCGGCAATCAGCCCCAGCATTTT. Translated: CASSLQTPTTGFGNQPQHF.

V is TRBV20-1 and J is TRBJ1-2; perhaps TRBD1 as D (5 bases). The germline V gene has CDR1 DFQATT and CDR2 SNEGSKA (reference sequence). This CDR3 spans 17 amino acids. V shed 0 bases and J shed 0 bases, with 17 bases lying between them. CDR3 loop: CSARDSGPIGTNYGYTF. DNA of the CDR3: TGCAGTGCTAGAGATTCAGGGCCAATCGGCACTAACTATGGCTACACCTTC.

The chain combines TRBV5-4 with TRBJ1-5; no clear D. The CDR3 totals 14 residues. Germline V gene lookup returns CDR1 SGHNT and CDR2 YYREEE (reference sequence). Trimming cost V 1 base and J 4 bases, with 9 bases left between them. The CDR3 loop is CASSLWGMNQPQHF. DNA for the CDR3: TGTGCCAGCAGCTTGTGGGGAATGAATCAGCCCCAGCATTTT.

Only one count was recorded for this clonotype. This chain joins TRBV4-1 and TRBJ2-1; weak D call: TRBD2 (5 bases). Germline-derived CDR1 and CDR2 are MGHRA and YSYEKL. The CDR3 has 13 amino acids. V was cut by 1 base and J by 12 bases, with 13 bases left in between. The CDR3 region is CASSQGPSGMQFF. The CDR3, as DNA: TGCGCCAGCAGCCAAGGTCCCTCGGGGATGCAGTTCTTC.

This clonotype was detected once. The rearrangement joins TRBV3-1 to TRBJ1-6; possible D gene TRBD1, 6 bases. Germline loops: CDR1 LGHDT, CDR2 YNNKEL (reference sequence). With 10 bases removed from V and 7 bases from J, the gap between germline ends came to 14 bases. This CDR3 contains 13 residues. This chain's CDR3 is CATRRGGNSPLHF. CDR3 coding DNA: TGTGCCACCCGAAGAGGGGGGAATTCACCCCTCCACTTT.

The chain uses TRBV20-1 and TRBJ2-1; D might be TRBD1 (5 bases). Germline-derived CDR1 and CDR2 are DFQATT and SNEGSKA (reference sequence). V was clipped by 3 bases and J by 8 bases, with 11 bases between them. This CDR3 has 12 amino acids. The CDR3 region has the DNA TGCAGTGCTAGCCCAGGGTTACATGAGCAGTTCTTC. As protein: CSASPGLHEQFF.

This chain joins TRBV9 and TRBJ2-2; D is unresolved. CDR1 and CDR2 (germline): SGDLS, YYNGEE. V lost 1 base and J 4 bases, leaving 11 bases between the germline ends. The CDR3 consists of 15 residues. CDR3 bases: TGTGCCAGCAGCGTACACACGACAACCACCGGGGAGCTGTTTTTT. Translation gives CASSVHTTTTGELFF.

The chain uses TRBV5-1 and TRBJ1-1; 11 bases match TRBD1. The CDR3 contains 15 residues. J lost 5 bases, V lost 2 bases, and 5 bases had no gene match. CDR1 and CDR2 from the germline V gene are SGHRS and YFSETQ. CDR3 sequence (DNA): TGCGCCAGCAGCTTCGGACAGGGGGCCTTTACTGAAGCTTTCTTT. Protein sequence: CASSFGQGAFTEAFF.

The CDR3 region is CASSQGVLGAFF. The CDR3 DNA reads TGTGCCAGCAGCCAAGGGGTCTTAGGAGCTTTCTTT. The chain recombines TRBV3-1 with TRBJ1-1; D gene unclear. Trimming pared 1 base from V and 10 bases from J, leaving 10 bases between. The CDR3 is made up of 12 amino acids. Germline CDR1 reads LGHDT; CDR2 reads YNNKEL (reference sequence).

The J gene is TRBJ2-1, the V gene TRBV5-6; D is perhaps TRBD2 (7 bases). The V gene's germline CDR1 is SGHDT and CDR2 YYEEEE. The CDR3 is 16 residues long. V was cut by 0 bases and J by 7 bases, with 17 bases left in between. The CDR3 coding sequence is TGTGCCAGCAGCTTGGCGTGGGGGGGCCTGGGGAATGAGCAGTTCTTC. Its translation: CASSLAWGGLGNEQFF.

The CDR3 loop is CAYLAGRLEQYF. CDR3 nucleotide sequence: TGTGCCTATCTAGCGGGGAGACTTGAGCAGTACTTC. The chain has TRBV30 and TRBJ2-7, with 9 positions matching TRBD2. Germline values: CDR1 GTSNPN, CDR2 SVGIG (reference sequence). Unmatched junction bases numbered 8, after V lost 7 bases and J lost 7 bases. The CDR3 loop spans 12 amino acids.